This record looks at one T cell receptor beta chain sequence and its context. The sample comes from a study of cytomegalovirus exposure and HLA in healthy donors. The CDR3 has 13 amino acids. Germline CDR1 MGHDK, CDR2 SYGVNS. With 7 bases clipped from V and 4 bases from J, the junction kept 6 bases outside the gene matches. Amplification used 60 Vbeta primers and 13 Jbeta primers. Sequencing was performed with immunoSEQ multiplex PCR; in TCRdb, only in-frame clones are kept and a portion is missing. This sample's clone table lists some 140,000 clones. Sequenced: PBMCs. This receptor was identified in a woman aged 40 to 50 in good health and CMV-seronegative. The chain joins TRBV25-1 to TRBJ2-5; 7 bases fit TRBD1. In DNA form, the CDR3 reads TGTGCCAGCAATTACAGGGGCGGAGAGACCCAGTACTTC. Translation gives CASNYRGGETQYF.